This is a list of T cell receptor beta chains from one sample in a study of CD8 T cells in ankylosing spondylitis. Each CDR3 protein is one row after TCRdb ran MiXCR on the 5' RACE reads. There are around 29,000 distinct CDR3 sequences in the sample; 4.5% to 5.5% occur only once, and 1.8% lies in the top ten. Sequences were obtained from blood, either unsorted or a sorted T cell fraction (not recorded which). These receptors all come from a female donor with ankylosing spondylitis or in good health (not recorded which). Both conserved end residues are trimmed from each CDR3. A row's size may be missing; if present it is once, few, many or a size class.

clone size: many
V gene: TRBV9
J gene: TRBJ2-5
CDR3 protein: ASSVEAEVETQY

clone size: .
V gene: TRBV9
J gene: TRBJ2-7
CDR3 protein: ASSVVGGAVYEQY

clone size: many
V gene: TRBV9
J gene: TRBJ2-1
CDR3 protein: ASSSNPGTTHHNEQF

clone size: many
V gene: TRBV9
J gene: TRBJ2-5
CDR3 protein: ASSGPTSQETQY

clone size: many
V gene: TRBV9
J gene: TRBJ2-2
CDR3 protein: ASSTTRSGTSHTGELF

clone size: few
V gene: TRBV9
J gene: TRBJ2-5
CDR3 protein: ASSVAQGAETQY

clone size: .
V gene: TRBV9
J gene: TRBJ2-3
CDR3 protein: ASSVDLETDTQY

clone size: few
V gene: TRBV9
J gene: TRBJ2-5
CDR3 protein: ASSVASGNQETQY

clone size: many
V gene: TRBV9
J gene: TRBJ1-4
CDR3 protein: ASSVTPATNEKLF

clone size: many
V gene: TRBV9
J gene: TRBJ1-1
CDR3 protein: ASTPRQGGAEAF

clone size: few
V gene: TRBV9
J gene: TRBJ2-3
CDR3 protein: ASSVELTDTQY

clone size: many
V gene: TRBV9
J gene: TRBJ2-1
CDR3 protein: ASSVVSSGDNEQF

clone size: few
V gene: TRBV7-3
J gene: TRBJ2-6
CDR3 protein: ASSRTGGSGANVLT

clone size: many
V gene: TRBV9
J gene: TRBJ2-5
CDR3 protein: ASSASLDRVAQY

clone size: .
V gene: TRBV9
J gene: TRBJ2-2
CDR3 protein: ASSVQGALNTGELF

clone size: many
V gene: TRBV9
J gene: TRBJ2-5
CDR3 protein: ASSVGAGQETQY

clone size: few
V gene: TRBV9
J gene: TRBJ2-1
CDR3 protein: ASSAQGGGSEQF

clone size: medium-sized
V gene: TRBV9
J gene: TRBJ1-5
CDR3 protein: ASSVGSGGQPQH

clone size: .
V gene: TRBV9
J gene: TRBJ2-7
CDR3 protein: ASSTGQSYEQY

clone size: .
V gene: TRBV9
J gene: TRBJ2-1
CDR3 protein: ASSVDGRYNEQF

clone size: many
V gene: TRBV9
J gene: TRBJ1-6
CDR3 protein: ASSVDPGRSNSPLH

clone size: many
V gene: TRBV9
J gene: TRBJ1-5
CDR3 protein: ASSVDGGSNQPQH

clone size: many
V gene: TRBV9
J gene: TRBJ1-4
CDR3 protein: ASSAQNRIRGGEKLF

clone size: many
V gene: TRBV9
J gene: TRBJ1-1
CDR3 protein: ASSVEPVGNTEAF

clone size: many
V gene: TRBV9
J gene: TRBJ1-2
CDR3 protein: ASSVVGDGYT

clone size: many
V gene: TRBV9
J gene: TRBJ2-1
CDR3 protein: ASSGRGNEQF

clone size: many
V gene: TRBV9
J gene: TRBJ2-3
CDR3 protein: ASSPNLASTDTQY

clone size: many
V gene: TRBV9
J gene: TRBJ2-5
CDR3 protein: ASSVGGGTTQETQY

clone size: many
V gene: TRBV9
J gene: TRBJ1-1
CDR3 protein: ASSVEGRGPEAF

clone size: many
V gene: TRBV9
J gene: TRBJ2-1
CDR3 protein: ASSRELAGGNEQF

clone size: medium-sized
V gene: TRBV9
J gene: TRBJ2-5
CDR3 protein: ASSVGDLQTQY

clone size: few
V gene: TRBV9
J gene: TRBJ2-1
CDR3 protein: ASSGVLLAGEQF

clone size: many
V gene: TRBV9
J gene: TRBJ2-7
CDR3 protein: ASSTGFSYEQY

clone size: medium-sized
V gene: TRBV9
J gene: TRBJ1-4
CDR3 protein: ASSPPGTEKLF

clone size: many
V gene: TRBV9
J gene: TRBJ2-2
CDR3 protein: ASSFGTGRYTGELF

clone size: .
V gene: TRBV9
J gene: TRBJ2-3
CDR3 protein: ASSVGLAGPSTDTQY

clone size: many
V gene: TRBV9
J gene: TRBJ1-5
CDR3 protein: ASSAAYSNQPQH

clone size: .
V gene: TRBV9
J gene: TRBJ2-2
CDR3 protein: ASSVGWAAGELF

clone size: many
V gene: TRBV9
J gene: TRBJ2-3
CDR3 protein: ASSVAVGTGGAQY

clone size: many
V gene: TRBV9
J gene: TRBJ2-7
CDR3 protein: ASSLDRDSFSYEQY

clone size: .
V gene: TRBV9
J gene: TRBJ2-2
CDR3 protein: ASSYPGTGELF

clone size: many
V gene: TRBV9
J gene: TRBJ2-3
CDR3 protein: ASSQTAGGFADTQY

clone size: many
V gene: TRBV9
J gene: TRBJ2-1
CDR3 protein: ASSVGDNEQF